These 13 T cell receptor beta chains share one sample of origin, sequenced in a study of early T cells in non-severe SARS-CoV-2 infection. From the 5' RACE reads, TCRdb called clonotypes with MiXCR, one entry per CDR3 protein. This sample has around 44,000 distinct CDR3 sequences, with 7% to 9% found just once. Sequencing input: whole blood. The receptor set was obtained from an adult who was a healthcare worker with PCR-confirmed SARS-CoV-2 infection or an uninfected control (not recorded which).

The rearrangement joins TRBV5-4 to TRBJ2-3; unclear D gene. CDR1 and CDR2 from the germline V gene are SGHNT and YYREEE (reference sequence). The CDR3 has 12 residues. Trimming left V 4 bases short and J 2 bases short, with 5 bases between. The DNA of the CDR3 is TGTGCCAGCAGCCGATCCACAGATACGCAGTATTTT. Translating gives CASSRSTDTQYF. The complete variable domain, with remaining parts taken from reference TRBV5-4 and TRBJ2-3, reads ETGVTQSPTHLIKTRGQQVTLRCSSQSGHNTVSWYQQALGQGPQFIFQYYREEENGRGNFPPRFSGLQFPNYSSELNVNALELDDSALYLCASSRSTDTQYFGPGTRLTVL.

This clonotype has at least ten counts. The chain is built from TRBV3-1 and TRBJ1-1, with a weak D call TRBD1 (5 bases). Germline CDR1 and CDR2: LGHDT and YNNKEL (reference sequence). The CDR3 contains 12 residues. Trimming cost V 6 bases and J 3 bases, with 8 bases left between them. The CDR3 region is CASSRGYTEAFF. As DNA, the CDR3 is TGTGCCAGCAGTAGGGGTTACACTGAAGCTTTCTTT.

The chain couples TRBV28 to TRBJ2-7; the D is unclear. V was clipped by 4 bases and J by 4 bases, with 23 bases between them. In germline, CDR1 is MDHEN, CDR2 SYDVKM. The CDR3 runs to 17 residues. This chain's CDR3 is CASSSTTDLEVVYEQYF. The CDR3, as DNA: TGTGCCAGCAGTTCCACCACAGACCTCGAGGTTGTTTACGAGCAGTACTTC.

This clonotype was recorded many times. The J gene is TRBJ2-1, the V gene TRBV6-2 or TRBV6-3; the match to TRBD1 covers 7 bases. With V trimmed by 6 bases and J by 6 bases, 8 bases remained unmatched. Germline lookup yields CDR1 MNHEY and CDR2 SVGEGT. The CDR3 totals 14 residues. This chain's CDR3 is CASSRRQGPNEQFF. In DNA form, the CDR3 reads TGTGCCAGCAGCCGTAGACAGGGCCCCAATGAGCAGTTCTTC.

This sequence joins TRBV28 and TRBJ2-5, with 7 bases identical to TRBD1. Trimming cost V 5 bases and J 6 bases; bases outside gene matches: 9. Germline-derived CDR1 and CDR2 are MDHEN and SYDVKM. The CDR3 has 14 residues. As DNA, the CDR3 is TGTGCCAGCAGTCGACCGACAGGGAGCCAGACCCAGTACTTC. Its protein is CASSRPTGSQTQYF.

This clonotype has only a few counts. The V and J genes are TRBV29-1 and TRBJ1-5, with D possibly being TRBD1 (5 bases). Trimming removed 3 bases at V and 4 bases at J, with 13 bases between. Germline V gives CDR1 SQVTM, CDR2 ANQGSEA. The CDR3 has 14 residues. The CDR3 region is CSVDIGAENQPQHF. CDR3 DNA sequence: TGCAGCGTTGATATAGGGGCCGAGAATCAGCCCCAGCATTTT.

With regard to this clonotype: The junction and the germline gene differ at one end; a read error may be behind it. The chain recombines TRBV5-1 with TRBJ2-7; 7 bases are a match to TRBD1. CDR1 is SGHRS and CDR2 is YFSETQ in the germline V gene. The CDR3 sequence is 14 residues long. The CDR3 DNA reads TGCGTCAGCAGCTTGTTAGACAGGGCCTACGAGCAGTACTTC. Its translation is CVSSLLDRAYEQYF.

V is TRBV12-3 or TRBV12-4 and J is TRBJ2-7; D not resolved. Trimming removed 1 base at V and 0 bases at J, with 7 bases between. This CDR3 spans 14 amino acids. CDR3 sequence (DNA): TGTGCCAGCAGTTTAGGGACCGACTCCTACGAGCAGTACTTC. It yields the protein CASSLGTDSYEQYF.

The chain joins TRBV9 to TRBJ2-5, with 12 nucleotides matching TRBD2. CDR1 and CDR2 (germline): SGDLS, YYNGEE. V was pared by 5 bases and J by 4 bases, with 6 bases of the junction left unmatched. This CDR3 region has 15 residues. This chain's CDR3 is CASSLAGGLGETQYF. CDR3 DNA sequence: TGTGCCAGCAGTCTAGCGGGGGGGCTTGGAGAGACCCAGTACTTC.

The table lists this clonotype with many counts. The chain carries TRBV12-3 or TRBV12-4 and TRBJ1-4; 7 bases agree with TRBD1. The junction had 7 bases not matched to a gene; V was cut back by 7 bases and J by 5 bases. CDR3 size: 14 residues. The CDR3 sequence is CASNIQGINEKLFF. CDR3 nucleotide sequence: TGTGCCAGCAACATACAGGGGATCAATGAAAAACTGTTTTTT.

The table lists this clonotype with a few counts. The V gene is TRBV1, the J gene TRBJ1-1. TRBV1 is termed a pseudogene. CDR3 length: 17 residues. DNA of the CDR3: TGCACCAGCAGCCAAGACGGGGAAGGCAGGAAGAACACTGAAGCTTTCTTT. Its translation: CTSSQDGEGRKNTEAFF.

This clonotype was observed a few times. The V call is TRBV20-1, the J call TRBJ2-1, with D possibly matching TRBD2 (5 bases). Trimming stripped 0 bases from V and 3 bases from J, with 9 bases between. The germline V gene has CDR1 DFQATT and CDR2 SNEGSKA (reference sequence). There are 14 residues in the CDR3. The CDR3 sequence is CSAREGVNYNEQFF. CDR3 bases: TGCAGTGCTAGAGAGGGAGTCAACTACAATGAGCAGTTCTTC.

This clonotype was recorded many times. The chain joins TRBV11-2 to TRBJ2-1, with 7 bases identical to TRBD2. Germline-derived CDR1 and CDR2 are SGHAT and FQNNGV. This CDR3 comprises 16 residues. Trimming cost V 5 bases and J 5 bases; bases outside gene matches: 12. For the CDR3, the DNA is TGTGCCAGCAGCCGCGTTGGGTCTAGCGGAAACAATGAGCAGTTCTTC. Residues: CASSRVGSSGNNEQFF.